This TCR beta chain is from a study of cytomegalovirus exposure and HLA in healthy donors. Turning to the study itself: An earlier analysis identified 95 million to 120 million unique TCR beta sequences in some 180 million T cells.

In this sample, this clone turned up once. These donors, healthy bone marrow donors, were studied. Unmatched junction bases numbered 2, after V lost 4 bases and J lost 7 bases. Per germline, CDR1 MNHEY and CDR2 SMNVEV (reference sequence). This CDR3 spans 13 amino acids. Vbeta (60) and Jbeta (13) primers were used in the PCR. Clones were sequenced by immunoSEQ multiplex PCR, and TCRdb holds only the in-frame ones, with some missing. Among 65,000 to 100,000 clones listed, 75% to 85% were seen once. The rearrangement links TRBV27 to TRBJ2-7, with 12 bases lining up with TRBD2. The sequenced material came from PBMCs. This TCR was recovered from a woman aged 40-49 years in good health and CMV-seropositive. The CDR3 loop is CASSSGLAGEQYF. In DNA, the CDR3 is TGTGCCAGCAGTTCCGGACTAGCGGGGGAGCAGTACTTC.